Listed below are T cell receptor beta chains from one sample, sequenced in a study of OX40 agonist ivuxolimab in advanced cancers. Profiled with immunoSEQ multiplex PCR; TCRdb holds only in-frame clones, not every one. The data contain some 90,000 clones, about 89% of them singletons. The sample in question was CD4+ or CD8+ T cells sorted from blood, obtained in a trial of the OX40 agonist ivuxolimab. The receptors stem from an adult with an advanced solid tumor such as melanoma, head and neck, liver or kidney cancer. CDR3s include the opening cysteine and the closing phenylalanine or tryptophan. Fields, in order: J gene, V gene, CDR3 protein.

TRBJ2-1,TRBV5-4,CASSRIGDNEQFF
TRBJ2-3,TRBV25-1,CASLRDTEDTQYF
TRBJ1-1,TRBV11-2,CASSLRRGGVMNTEAFF
TRBJ1-2,TRBV25-1,CASSPGSYGYTF
TRBJ2-2,TRBV7-8,CASRLGTGDTGELFF
TRBJ1-5,TRBV11-3,CASSLGNQPQHF
TRBJ2-7,TRBV7-2,CASSLIAGGAYEQYF
TRBJ2-1,TRBV5-6,CASSLTLTSGNEQFF
TRBJ2-5,TRBV4-1,CASSQGTAGVRQETQYF
TRBJ2-5,TRBV28,CASSLAGFQETQYF
TRBJ2-1,TRBV28,CASSATLGTSRNNEQFF
TRBJ1-2,TRBV10-3,CAISESAYSSNYGYTF
TRBJ1-2,TRBV27,CASSPQPAYGYTF
TRBJ1-5,TRBV28,CATQGQGGQPQHF
TRBJ2-3,TRBV15,CATSRDEGLAGGNTQYF
TRBJ2-1,TRBV28,CASSLAAGQGRNNEQFF
TRBJ2-5,TRBV7-9,CASSPRTGAGDQETQYF
TRBJ2-7,TRBV5-6,CASSLWGRGSYEQYF
TRBJ2-3,TRBV7-2,CASSLLITSTDTQYF
TRBJ1-1,TRBV27,CASSSTKKRAPVSEAFF
TRBJ2-2,TRBV28,CASRAASNTGELFF
TRBJ1-4,TRBV27,CASSLRRQSNEKLFF
TRBJ2-1,TRBV7-9,CASSLSTSGDEQFF
TRBJ1-4,TRBV28,CASSLGIVSGRGRSANEKLFF
TRBJ2-1,TRBV6-5,CASSPGLFTYNEQFF
TRBJ2-3,TRBV5-1,CASSLYAESTDTQYF
TRBJ2-3,TRBV7-2,CASSFLMDTQYF
TRBJ2-7,TRBV7-9,CASSSGPGTGGF
TRBJ2-3,TRBV7-9,CASSLGQDTDTQYF
TRBJ2-5,TRBV4-2,CASSQERLQWETQYF
TRBJ1-1,TRBV30,CAWSARDRGPINTEAFF
TRBJ2-7,TRBV6-1,CASRSRDRSYEQYF
TRBJ2-7,TRBV7-2,CASSLESGRNYEQYF
TRBJ1-2,TRBV6-5,CASSYGRGSYGYTF
TRBJ2-3,TRBV28,CASRGGAGSGTDTQYF